The 24 T cell receptor beta chains listed next were all sequenced from one sample in a study of T cell repertoires in cytomegalovirus infection. These receptors have no identified antigens. TCRdb used MiXCR to reprocess the reads, holding one entry per CDR3 protein. This table has around 230,000 distinct CDR3 sequences, around 35% appearing once. The sequencing here drew on CD8+ T cells from cultured PBMCs, taken from culture after CMV antigen stimulation. These receptor sequences come from a human donor in good health (CMV status not recorded). Some clones in this sample may be carry-over from other donors' samples.

The V call is TRBV7-9, the J call TRBJ2-1; 8 bases match TRBD1. V trimming: 4 bases; J trimming: 10 bases; junction bases outside the gene matches: 12. The CDR3 has 15 residues. Germline CDR1 SEHNR, CDR2 FQNEAQ (reference sequence). The CDR3 coding sequence is TGTGCCAGCAGCTCTAAGACAGGGGCCTCAGGGGAGCAGTTCTTC. Translating it yields CASSSKTGASGEQFF.

The J gene is TRBJ2-1, the V gene TRBV6-1, with a possible D match to TRBD2 (5 bases). V was trimmed by 3 bases and J by 2 bases, leaving 14 bases between them. CDR3 size: 16 residues. CDR1 is MNHNS and CDR2 is SASEGT in the germline V gene. The CDR3 DNA reads TGTGCCAGCAGTGAGGTCGGACTCCCTCCCTACAATGAGCAGTTCTTC. Amino acid sequence: CASSEVGLPPYNEQFF.

This clonotype was picked up a small number of times. The CDR3 sequence: CASSLWGAGGSPYEQYF. CDR3 nucleotide sequence: TGTGCCAGCAGCCTATGGGGGGCAGGTGGGAGTCCCTACGAGCAGTACTTC. The chain has TRBV12-3 or TRBV12-4 and TRBJ2-7; D tentatively fits TRBD1 or TRBD2 (6 bases each). Trimming removed 6 bases at V and 2 bases at J, with 23 bases between. The CDR3 extends over 17 amino acids.

This chain connects TRBV5-4 to TRBJ2-7; D is tentatively TRBD1 or TRBD2 (5 bases each). This CDR3 has 14 residues. With 4 bases removed from V and 6 bases from J, the gap between germline ends came to 17 bases. Germline V CDR1 and CDR2: SGHNT, YYREEE (reference sequence). CDR3 DNA: TGTGCCAGCAGCGCCACTTATGTGGGGACCGAGCAGTACTTC. It yields the protein CASSATYVGTEQYF.

Points on this clonotype: A read error may be the cause here, since a much bigger clone is one base away. V usage is TRBV7-6 and J usage is TRBJ2-1, with TRBD1 identical over 8 bases. The CDR3 covers 15 residues. V was clipped by 6 bases and J by 5 bases; unmatched bases: 9. Germline CDR1 is SGHVS and CDR2 is FNYEAQ. In nucleotides, the CDR3 is TGTGCCAGCAGGCCCCGGGTACAGGGGGACAATGAGCAGTTCTTC. This encodes CASRPRVQGDNEQFF.

In this sample, this clonotype turned up a few times. The V and J genes are TRBV6-6 and TRBJ2-2; 12 bases fit TRBD1. Trimming took 4 bases from V and 6 from J; bases not matched to a gene: 6. The V gene's germline CDR1 is MNHNY and CDR2 SVGAGI (reference sequence). This CDR3 is 16 amino acids long. CDR3 DNA sequence: TGTGCCAGCAGTTCCTGGGACAGGGGGCAACCCGGGGAGCTGTTTTTT. Protein sequence: CASSSWDRGQPGELFF.

The chain has TRBV28 and TRBJ2-1; 15 positions agree with TRBD2. The ends lost 4 bases at V and 7 bases at J; junction bases unmatched: 8. This CDR3 is 17 amino acids long. Germline V CDR1 and CDR2: MDHEN, SYDVKM. CDR3 nucleotide sequence: TGTGCCAGCAGTTCCCTAGGACTAGCGGGAGGGGGGAATGAGCAGTTCTTC. It yields the protein CASSSLGLAGGGNEQFF. The whole variable domain, remainder taken from reference TRBV28 and TRBJ2-1, is DVKVTQSSRYLVKRTGEKVFLECVQDMDHENMFWYRQDPGLGLRLIYFSYDVKMKEKGDIPEGYSVSREKKERFSLILESASTNQTSMYLCASSSLGLAGGGNEQFFGPGTRLTVL.

This clonotype was seen a few times. J is TRBJ1-4 and V is TRBV7-8; D might be TRBD1 (5 bases). The CDR3 totals 15 residues. Germline loops: CDR1 SGHVS, CDR2 FQNEAQ. V lost 3 bases, J lost 6 bases, and 14 bases lay in between. CDR3 DNA: TGTGCCAGCAGCTTCCGGGGGAGAAAGGATGAAAAACTGTTTTTT. This translates into CASSFRGRKDEKLFF.

The rearrangement joins TRBV7-6 to TRBJ2-2; D remains unclear. Trimming removed 3 bases from V and 7 bases from J, with 12 bases in between. The CDR3 is 14 residues long. CDR1 and CDR2 (germline): SGHVS, FNYEAQ. The CDR3 loop reads CASSLTEADGELFF. The CDR3 coding sequence is TGTGCCAGCAGCTTGACCGAGGCCGACGGGGAGCTGTTTTTT.

This chain links TRBV7-8 with TRBJ1-1, with 7 positions matching TRBD1. The CDR3 loop spans 16 amino acids. V dropped 5 bases and J dropped 5; count of bases not matched to a gene: 14. CDR1 and CDR2 (germline): SGHVS, FQNEAQ. CDR3 residues: CASSLLPQGGDTEAFF. DNA for the CDR3: TGTGCCAGCAGCCTCCTGCCGCAGGGGGGTGATACTGAAGCTTTCTTT.

The chain has TRBV7-8 and TRBJ2-1; 9 nucleotides align to TRBD2. CDR3 length: 19 residues. The J segment lost 4 bases and the V segment lost 0 bases, leaving 13 bases of the junction unmatched. Germline CDR1 reads SGHVS; CDR2 reads FQNEAQ. The CDR3, as DNA: TGTGCCAGCAGCTTAGCCCTGCGGGAGGGTCTATTTAAGTACAATGAGCAGTTCTTC. This gives the protein CASSLALREGLFKYNEQFF. Supplemented by reference TRBV7-8 and TRBJ2-1, the full variable domain reads GAGVSQSPRYKVAKRGQDVALRCDPISGHVSLFWYQQALGQGPEFLTYFQNEAQLDKSGLPSDRFFAERPEGSVSTLKIQRTQQEDSAVYLCASSLALREGLFKYNEQFFGPGTRLTVL.

The V gene is TRBV14, the J gene TRBJ2-2, with 8 positions matching TRBD2. CDR3 size: 20 residues. Germline CDR1 is SGHDN and CDR2 is FVKESK. After removal of 0 bases from V and 0 bases from J, the junction contained 12 bases not matched to a gene. This CDR3 reads CASSQDLSSGDTANTGELFF. The CDR3 DNA reads as TGTGCCAGCAGCCAAGATCTGAGTAGCGGGGACACCGCGAACACCGGGGAGCTGTTTTTT.

The chain uses TRBV2 and TRBJ2-3; 10 nucleotides line up with TRBD2. Germline V gives CDR1 SNHLY, CDR2 FYNNEI. There are 17 residues in the CDR3. V lost 3 bases, J lost 3 bases, and 9 bases stayed unmatched. CDR3 sequence (DNA): TGTGCCAGCAGTGAGGGGGTAGCGGGAGGCGCGACAGATACGCAGTATTTT. Protein sequence: CASSEGVAGGATDTQYF.

The chain couples TRBV7-6 to TRBJ2-1; the D gene could be TRBD1 or TRBD2 (5 bases each). CDR3 length equals 11 residues. Germline-derived CDR1 and CDR2 are SGHVS and FNYEAQ. V was trimmed by 5 bases and J by 10 bases, leaving 9 bases between them. CDR3 region: CASSGGREQFF. The CDR3 bases are TGTGCCAGCAGCGGGGGACGGGAGCAGTTCTTC.

The count of this clonotype is one. This chain connects TRBV10-3 to TRBJ2-2; 8 nucleotides align to TRBD2. After removal of 5 bases from V and 7 bases from J, the junction contained 9 bases not matched to a gene. The germline V gene encodes CDR1 ENHRY and CDR2 SYGVKD. The CDR3 spans 15 residues. This chain's CDR3 is CAISHPGGAHGELFF. CDR3 DNA sequence: TGTGCCATCAGTCACCCCGGGGGGGCCCACGGGGAGCTGTTTTTT.

This rearrangement joins TRBV9 to TRBJ1-2, with 8 positions matching TRBD1. The CDR3 has 16 residues. V shed 3 bases, J shed 4 bases, and the junction held 11 bases outside the gene matches. Germline V gene data show CDR1 as SGDLS and CDR2 as YYNGEE. The DNA for the CDR3 is TGTGCCAGCAGCGCCAGGGGCCCGGACAGGGTCTATGGCTACACCTTC. Translation: CASSARGPDRVYGYTF.

The V gene is TRBV29-1, the J gene TRBJ1-2, with D uncertain. Germline CDR1 and CDR2: SQVTM and ANQGSEA. The CDR3 is made up of 11 amino acids. Trimming removed 7 bases from V and 2 bases from J, with 8 bases in between. The CDR3 nucleotides read TGCAGCGGTCAGTTGAACTATGGCTACACCTTC. This gives the protein CSGQLNYGYTF.

This clonotype was counted only a few times. The chain combines TRBV12-3 or TRBV12-4 with TRBJ1-2, with D maybe TRBD1 (6 bases). Deletions cut 5 bases from V and 0 bases from J, with 16 bases between. CDR3 length equals 16 residues. CDR3 sequence: CASSLRDTQANYGYTF. In DNA, the CDR3 is TGTGCCAGCAGTCTCCGGGACACCCAGGCTAACTATGGCTACACCTTC.

For the CDR3, the DNA is TGCGCCAGCAGCCGAGGACCCGGGGGGCAAGAGACCCAGTACTTC. Residues: CASSRGPGGQETQYF. The chain uses TRBV4-1 and TRBJ2-5, with 7 positions matching TRBD2. Losses at the gene ends were 4 bases for V and 2 bases for J; bases not matched to a gene: 7. This CDR3 region has 15 residues. Per germline, CDR1 MGHRA and CDR2 YSYEKL.

There are a few counts of this clonotype. The V call is TRBV29-1, the J call TRBJ1-1, with D uncertain. The length of the CDR3 is 12 residues. Germline values: CDR1 SQVTM, CDR2 ANQGSEA. Trimming pared 4 bases from V and 1 base from J, leaving 7 bases between. CDR3 nucleotide sequence: TGCAGCGTTGCCCGGGAGAACACTGAAGCTTTCTTT. This translates into CSVARENTEAFF. The variable domain in full, with the rest retrieved from reference TRBV29-1 and TRBJ1-1, is SAVISQKPSRDICQRGTSLTIQCQVDSQVTMMFWYRQQPGQSLTLIATANQGSEATYESGFVIDKFPISRPNLTFSTLTVSNMSPEDSSIYLCSVARENTEAFFGQGTRLTVV.

V usage is TRBV6-6 and J usage is TRBJ2-1; 14 bases are a match to TRBD2. The CDR3 is 19 residues long. J lost 1 base, V lost 0 bases, and 5 bases had no gene match. Germline CDR1 MNHNY, CDR2 SVGAGI (reference sequence). The CDR3 region is CASSYSGLAGGASYNEQFF. In DNA, the CDR3 is TGTGCCAGCAGTTACTCCGGACTAGCGGGAGGCGCTTCCTACAATGAGCAGTTCTTC.

This clonotype was seen a handful of times. The V call is TRBV5-4, the J call TRBJ2-1; D is ambiguous. The V end was cut by 0 bases, the J end by 5 bases, with 9 bases between. This CDR3 has 14 amino acids. The V gene's germline CDR1 is SGHNT and CDR2 YYREEE (reference sequence). The CDR3 protein is CASSLVLGNNEQFF. Here the CDR3 DNA reads TGTGCCAGCAGCTTGGTTCTCGGAAACAATGAGCAGTTCTTC. Complete variable domain (other parts from reference TRBV5-4 and TRBJ2-1): ETGVTQSPTHLIKTRGQQVTLRCSSQSGHNTVSWYQQALGQGPQFIFQYYREEENGRGNFPPRFSGLQFPNYSSELNVNALELDDSALYLCASSLVLGNNEQFFGPGTRLTVL.

The V and J genes are TRBV12-3 or TRBV12-4 and TRBJ2-7; 9 bases agree with TRBD2. V shed 3 bases and J 6 bases; nucleotides not matched to a gene: 6. The CDR3 has 14 amino acids. CDR3 in amino acids: CASSLAGGPFEQYF. CDR3 DNA: TGTGCCAGCAGTTTGGCGGGGGGGCCTTTCGAGCAGTACTTC.

This clonotype occurred a few times. The chain has TRBV27 and TRBJ2-7, with a possible D match to TRBD1 (6 bases). The germline CDR1 and CDR2 sequences are MNHEY and SMNVEV (reference sequence). This CDR3 spans 14 amino acids. Trimming removed 3 bases from V and 0 bases from J, with 9 bases in between. DNA of the CDR3: TGTGCCAGCAGTTTTGGGACAACCTCCTACGAGCAGTACTTC. Protein: CASSFGTTSYEQYF.